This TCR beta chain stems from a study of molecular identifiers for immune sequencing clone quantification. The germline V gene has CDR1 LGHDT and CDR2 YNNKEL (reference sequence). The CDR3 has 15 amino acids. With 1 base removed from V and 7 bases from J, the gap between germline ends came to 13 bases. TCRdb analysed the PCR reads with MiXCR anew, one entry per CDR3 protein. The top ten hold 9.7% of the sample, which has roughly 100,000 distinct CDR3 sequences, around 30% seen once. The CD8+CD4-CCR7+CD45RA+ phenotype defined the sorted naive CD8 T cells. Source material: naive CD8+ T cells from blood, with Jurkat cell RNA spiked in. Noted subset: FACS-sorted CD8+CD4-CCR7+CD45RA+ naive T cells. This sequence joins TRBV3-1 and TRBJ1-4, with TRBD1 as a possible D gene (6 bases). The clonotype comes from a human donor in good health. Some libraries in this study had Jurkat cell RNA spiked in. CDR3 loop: CASSQVIKGGEKLFF. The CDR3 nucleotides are TGTGCCAGCAGCCAAGTTATCAAGGGGGGTGAAAAACTGTTTTTT.